This TCR beta chain was sequenced during a study of beta chain bispecific antibodies for T cell cancers. In TCRdb, the 5' RACE reads were re-called with MiXCR into one record per CDR3 protein. The table records tens of thousands of distinct CDR3 sequences, just over 2% of them present only once. The study's findings and limits: Most targeted TRBV signal came from the leukemia cell line cells, not normal T cells. Versus anti-CD19, anti-TRBV12 exposure cut the TRBV12-3 share of TRBV signal by just over 97%.

This clonotype was seen many times. The antigen is unknown. Germline CDR1 is MNHEY and CDR2 is SMNVEV (reference sequence). V shed 5 bases and J 0 bases; nucleotides not matched to a gene: 9. The CDR3 sequence is 16 residues long. Blood mononuclear cells were expanded for 3 days using either OKT3 anti-CD3 antibody or CD3/CD28 beads. The receptor's source is a human donor in good health. Some clones in this sample may be carry-over from other donors' samples. Sequencing used healthy donor T cells cultured with leukemia cells, obtained from a culture containing a bispecific antibody targeting TCR Vbeta12. The V and J genes are TRBV27 and TRBJ2-7; 8 positions match TRBD1. The CDR3 nucleotides are TGTGCCAGCAGTCCCTCAGACAGGGGTGGCTCCTACGAGCAGTACTTC. Its translation is CASSPSDRGGSYEQYF.